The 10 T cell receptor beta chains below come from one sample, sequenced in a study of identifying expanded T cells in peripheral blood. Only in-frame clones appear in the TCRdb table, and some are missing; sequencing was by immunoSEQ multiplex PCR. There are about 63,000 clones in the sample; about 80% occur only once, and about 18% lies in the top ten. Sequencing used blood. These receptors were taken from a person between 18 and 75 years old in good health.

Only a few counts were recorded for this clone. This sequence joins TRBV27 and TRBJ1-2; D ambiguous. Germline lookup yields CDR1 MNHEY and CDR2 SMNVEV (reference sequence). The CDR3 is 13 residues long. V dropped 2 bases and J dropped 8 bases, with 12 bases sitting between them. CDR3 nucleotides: TGTGCCAGCAGTTTAAATTGGAGCCGAGGCTACACCTTC. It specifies CASSLNWSRGYTF.

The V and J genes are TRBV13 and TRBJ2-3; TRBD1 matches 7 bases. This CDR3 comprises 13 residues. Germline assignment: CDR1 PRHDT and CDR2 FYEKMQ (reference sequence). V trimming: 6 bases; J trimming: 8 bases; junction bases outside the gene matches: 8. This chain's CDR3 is CASSFGTAFTQYF. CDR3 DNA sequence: TGTGCCAGCAGTTTCGGGACAGCTTTTACGCAGTATTTT.

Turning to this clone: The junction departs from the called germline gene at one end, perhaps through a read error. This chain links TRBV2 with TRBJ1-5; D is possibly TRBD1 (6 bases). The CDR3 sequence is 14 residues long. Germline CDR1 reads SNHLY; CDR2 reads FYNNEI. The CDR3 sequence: CASREGGPLGPQHF. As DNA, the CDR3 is TGTGCCAGCAGAGAAGGGGGGCCCTTGGGGCCCCAGCATTTT.

CDR3: CASSHGTSDYNEQFF. The DNA of the CDR3 is TGTGCCAGCAGTCACGGGACTAGCGACTACAATGAGCAGTTCTTC. This chain links TRBV5-6 with TRBJ2-1; TRBD2 matches 10 bases. Trimming at V came to 5 bases and at J to 3 bases, leaving 5 bases not matched to a gene. The CDR3 runs 15 residues. Germline loops: CDR1 SGHDT, CDR2 YYEEEE.

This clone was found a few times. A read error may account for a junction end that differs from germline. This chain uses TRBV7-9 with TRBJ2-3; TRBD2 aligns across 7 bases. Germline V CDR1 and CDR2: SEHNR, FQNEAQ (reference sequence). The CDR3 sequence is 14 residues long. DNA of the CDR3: TGTGCCAGCAGCCTAGCGGCTAGCACAGATACGCAGTATTTT. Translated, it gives CASSLAASTDTQYF.

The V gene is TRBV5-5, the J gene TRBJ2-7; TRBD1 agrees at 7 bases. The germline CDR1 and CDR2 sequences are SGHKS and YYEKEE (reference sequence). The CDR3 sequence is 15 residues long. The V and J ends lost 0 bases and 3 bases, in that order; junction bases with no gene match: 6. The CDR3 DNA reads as TGTGCCAGCAGCTTGGAGCAGGGACAGAACTACGAGCAGTACGTC. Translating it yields CASSLEQGQNYEQYV.

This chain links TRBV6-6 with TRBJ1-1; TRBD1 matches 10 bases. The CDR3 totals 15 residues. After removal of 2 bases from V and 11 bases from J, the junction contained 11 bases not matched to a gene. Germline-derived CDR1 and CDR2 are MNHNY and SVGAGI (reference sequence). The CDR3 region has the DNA TGTGCCAGCAGTTACACTGGACAGGGGGAAAGTTGGGCTTTCTTT. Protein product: CASSYTGQGESWAFF.

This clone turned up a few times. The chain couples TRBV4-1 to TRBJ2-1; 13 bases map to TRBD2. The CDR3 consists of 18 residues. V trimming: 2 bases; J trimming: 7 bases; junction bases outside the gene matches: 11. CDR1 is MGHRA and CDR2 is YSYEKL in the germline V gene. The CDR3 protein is CASSQKRGEGLAGNEQFF. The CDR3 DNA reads TGCGCCAGCAGCCAAAAAAGGGGGGAGGGACTAGCGGGAAATGAGCAGTTCTTC.

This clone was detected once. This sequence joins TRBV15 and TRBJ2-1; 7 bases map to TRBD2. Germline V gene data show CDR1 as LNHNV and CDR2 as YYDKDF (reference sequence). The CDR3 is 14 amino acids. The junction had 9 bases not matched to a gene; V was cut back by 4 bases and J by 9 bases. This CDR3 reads CATSTRQTSREQFF. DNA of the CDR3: TGTGCCACCAGCACGCGACAGACTAGCCGTGAGCAGTTCTTC. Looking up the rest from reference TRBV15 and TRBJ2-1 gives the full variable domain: DAMVIQNPRYQVTQFGKPVTLSCSQTLNHNVMYWYQQKSSQAPKLLFHYYDKDFNNEADTPDNFQSRRPNTSFCFLDIRSPGLGDTAMYLCATSTRQTSREQFFGPGTRLTVL.

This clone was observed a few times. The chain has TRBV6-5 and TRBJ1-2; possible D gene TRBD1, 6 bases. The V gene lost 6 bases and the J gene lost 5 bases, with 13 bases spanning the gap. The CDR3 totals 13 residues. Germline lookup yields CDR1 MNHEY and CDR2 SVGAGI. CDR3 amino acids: CASRTGTLYGYTF. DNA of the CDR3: TGTGCCAGCAGAACCGGGACACTTTATGGCTACACCTTC.